The 30 T cell receptor beta chains presented below share a single source sample, sequenced in a study of early stage breast cancer tumors (dated by TCRdb to the late 2010s). Library preparation employed the immunoSEQ multiplex PCR assay. TCRdb's version of the immuneACCESS table is confined to in-frame rearrangements and falls short of the full clone set. An unresolved V gene accounts for under half of the shortfall where checked; the remainder is of unknown origin. The sample table lists 45,000 to 60,000 clones, around 83% of them with a count of one. The biggest ten clones account for 1.1% to 1.5% of the sample. The specimen sequenced was blood. Receptors originate from a person aged 50-59 years with breast cancer.

The chain joins TRBV27 to TRBJ2-5, with 11 bases identical to TRBD1. The trim removed 5 bases at V and 5 bases at J, leaving 10 bases unmatched. Germline CDR1 and CDR2: MNHEY and SMNVEV (reference sequence). This CDR3 region has 16 residues. The CDR3 is CASSPSLGQGGETQYF. The CDR3 coding sequence is TGTGCCAGCAGTCCAAGCCTGGGACAGGGGGGCGAGACCCAGTACTTC.

This sequence joins TRBV6-5 and TRBJ2-7, with D tentatively TRBD1 or TRBD2 (6 bases each). This CDR3 spans 15 amino acids. In germline, CDR1 is MNHEY, CDR2 SVGAGI. V lost 6 bases and J lost 5, with 20 bases in between. The CDR3 bases are TGTGCCAGCAGCCTAAGTTGGGGGGCGAGCGACGAGCAGTACTTC. Translated: CASSLSWGASDEQYF.

This chain links TRBV6-6 with TRBJ2-5; tentative D call: TRBD2 (6 bases). The V end was cut by 4 bases, the J end by 1 base, with 13 bases between. The CDR3 contains 15 residues. Germline assignment: CDR1 MNHNY and CDR2 SVGAGI (reference sequence). CDR3 sequence (DNA): TGTGCCAGCAGTTCCTTTACACTAGCCCAAGAGACCCAGTACTTC. Amino acids: CASSSFTLAQETQYF.

The chain has TRBV4-3 and TRBJ2-7; tentatively, D is TRBD1 or TRBD2 (5 bases each). The CDR3 spans 16 residues. Germline CDR1 reads LGHNA; CDR2 reads YSLEER. V was cut by 3 bases and J by 2 bases, with 17 bases left in between. DNA of the CDR3: TGCGCCAGCAGCCAGTCTACCGGGACGCCCACCTACGAGCAGTACTTC. Translated, it gives CASSQSTGTPTYEQYF.

V usage is TRBV14 and J usage is TRBJ1-2; D is unresolved. Trimming pared 2 bases from V and 6 bases from J, leaving 10 bases between. The CDR3 spans 13 residues. CDR1 is SGHDN and CDR2 is FVKESK in the germline V gene. CDR3 region: CASSQPTRDGYTF. The CDR3 region has the DNA TGTGCCAGCAGCCAACCTACGCGGGATGGCTACACCTTC.

The chain links TRBV10-3 to TRBJ1-2; D uncertain. The CDR3 is made up of 14 amino acids. Trimming stripped 2 bases from V and 8 bases from J, with 15 bases between. The germline gives CDR1 ENHRY, CDR2 SYGVKD. The CDR3 loop is CAISEPRKSGGYTF. The CDR3, as DNA: TGTGCCATCAGTGAGCCTCGCAAATCGGGCGGCTACACCTTC.

The chain recombines TRBV10-1 with TRBJ2-1, with a weak D call TRBD2 (6 bases). The V end lost 3 bases, the J end lost 7 bases, and 10 bases lay between the germline ends. This CDR3 has 13 amino acids. Germline CDR1 is WNHNN and CDR2 is SYGVQD (reference sequence). In DNA form, the CDR3 reads TGCGCCAGCAGTGAAAGACTAGGAAATGAGCAGTTCTTC. Translating it yields CASSERLGNEQFF.

The CDR3 here is CASSLHNADTQYF. The DNA for the CDR3 is TGCGCCAGCAGCTTGCATAACGCAGATACGCAGTATTTT. The V and J genes are TRBV5-1 and TRBJ2-3; D is ambiguous. Deletions cut 1 base from V and 4 bases from J, with 7 bases between. Germline V gene data show CDR1 as SGHRS and CDR2 as YFSETQ. CDR3 length equals 13 residues.

This chain's CDR3 is CASSPLGEQPQHF. CDR3 DNA sequence: TGTGCCAGCTCACCACTTGGAGAGCAGCCCCAGCATTTT. The chain has TRBV18 and TRBJ1-5, with D uncertain. The CDR3 is made up of 13 amino acids. Looked up from germline, CDR1 is KGHSH and CDR2 is LQKENI. Trimming cost V 1 base and J 7 bases, with 8 bases left between them.

V gene TRBV27 combines with J gene TRBJ2-3, with 9 bases aligning to TRBD2. The CDR3 sequence is 16 residues long. Germline assignment: CDR1 MNHEY and CDR2 SMNVEV (reference sequence). V lost 1 base, J lost 5 bases, and 7 bases stayed unmatched. The CDR3, as DNA: TGTGCCAGCAGTTTATGGGGCGGGAGGGCAGAAGATACGCAGTATTTT. Its translation: CASSLWGGRAEDTQYF.

CDR3 amino acids: CASSSGQGAKAFF. CDR3 DNA sequence: TGTGCCAGCAGTTCCGGACAGGGGGCGAAAGCTTTCTTT. This rearrangement joins TRBV28 to TRBJ1-1; 11 bases agree with TRBD1. This CDR3 has 13 residues. Germline V gene sequence: CDR1 MDHEN, CDR2 SYDVKM. J gave up 9 bases and V 4 bases, and 4 bases lay outside the gene matches.

This clone was detected only a few times. The chain joins TRBV28 to TRBJ1-6, with 7 bases aligning to TRBD1. The V segment lost 6 bases and the J segment 7 bases; nucleotides outside the gene matches: 6. Germline loops: CDR1 MDHEN, CDR2 SYDVKM. The CDR3 covers 14 residues. The CDR3 coding sequence is TGTGCCAGCAGGAGGGGGCGCGAGAATTCACCCCTCCACTTT. Its protein is CASRRGRENSPLHF.

The chain recombines TRBV19 with TRBJ2-3; 11 bases map to TRBD2. This CDR3 region has 15 residues. Germline loops: CDR1 LNHDA, CDR2 SQIVND (reference sequence). The J segment lost 7 bases and the V segment lost 5 bases, leaving 8 bases of the junction unmatched. The CDR3 coding sequence is TGTGCCAGTAGTCTTGGGCTAGCGGGAGGAAATACGCAGTATTTT. Protein sequence: CASSLGLAGGNTQYF.

The V gene is TRBV13, the J gene TRBJ2-3; unclear D gene. Per the germline V gene, CDR1 is PRHDT and CDR2 is FYEKMQ (reference sequence). CDR3 length: 11 residues. The ends were cut back, 1 base at V and 6 bases at J, with 2 bases in the middle. DNA for the CDR3: TGTGCCAGCAGCTTAGAGGATACGCAGTATTTT. Translated, it gives CASSLEDTQYF.

This clone was observed a handful of times. V gene TRBV10-1 combines with J gene TRBJ1-1; 10 bases are shared with TRBD1. This CDR3 is built from 14 residues. With 6 bases clipped from V and 1 base from J, the junction kept 2 bases outside the gene matches. The germline V gene encodes CDR1 WNHNN and CDR2 SYGVQD (reference sequence). The CDR3: CASSRDRGNTEAFF. In nucleotides, the CDR3 is TGCGCCAGCAGCAGGGACAGGGGGAACACTGAAGCTTTCTTT.

The chain couples TRBV5-6 to TRBJ2-7; D possibly corresponds to TRBD2 (5 bases). Germline-derived CDR1 and CDR2 are SGHDT and YYEEEE. The CDR3 sequence is 15 residues long. V shed 1 base and J shed 2 bases, with 13 bases lying between them. CDR3 DNA sequence: TGTGCCAGCAGCTTGAGAACTAGTCGTCCCTACGAGCAGTACTTC. Protein: CASSLRTSRPYEQYF.

V and J are TRBV6-5 and TRBJ2-7; D remains unclear. The V gene's germline CDR1 is MNHEY and CDR2 SVGAGI. V lost 6 bases and J 0 bases, leaving 12 bases between the germline ends. The CDR3 has 14 residues. The CDR3 spells CASSQHTDSYEQYF. In nucleotides, the CDR3 is TGTGCCAGCAGCCAACACACCGACTCCTACGAGCAGTACTTC.

The chain couples TRBV6-6 to TRBJ2-3, with a weak D call TRBD1 (6 bases). Germline V gives CDR1 MNHNY, CDR2 SVGAGI (reference sequence). V lost 0 bases and J 2 bases, leaving 12 bases between the germline ends. The CDR3 has 16 residues. The CDR3 nucleotides are TGTGCCAGCAGTTACTCAACGGACAGCCCCACAGATACGCAGTATTTT. Translating it yields CASSYSTDSPTDTQYF.

The chain carries TRBV19 and TRBJ1-2; tentative D call: TRBD1 (6 bases). The CDR3 consists of 14 residues. Germline V CDR1 and CDR2: LNHDA, SQIVND (reference sequence). V lost 4 bases to trimming and J lost 2 bases, with 11 bases between them. The CDR3 sequence: CASSKQGFNYGYTF. CDR3 DNA: TGTGCCAGTAGTAAACAGGGTTTCAACTATGGCTACACCTTC.

This clone was found a few times. V usage is TRBV7-2 and J usage is TRBJ2-7, with 11 bases that match TRBD2. J lost 0 bases, V lost 3 bases, and 4 bases had no gene match. The CDR3 totals 16 residues. Germline-derived CDR1 and CDR2 are SGHTA and FQGNSA. Here the CDR3 reads CASSLALAGGSYEQYF. As DNA, the CDR3 is TGTGCCAGCAGCTTGGCCCTAGCGGGAGGCTCCTACGAGCAGTACTTC. The full variable domain, in which reference TRBV7-2 and TRBJ2-7 provide the parts outside the CDR3, is GAGVSQSPSNKVTEKGKDVELRCDPISGHTALYWYRQSLGQGLEFLIYFQGNSAPDKSGLPSDRFSAERTGGSVSTLTIQRTQQEDSAVYLCASSLALAGGSYEQYFGPGTRLTVT.

V gene TRBV5-1 combines with J gene TRBJ2-2; 10 bases map to TRBD1. CDR3 length equals 18 residues. V gave up 2 bases and J gave up 0 bases; unmatched junction bases: 7. The germline CDR1 and CDR2 sequences are SGHRS and YFSETQ. This chain's CDR3 is CASSFAPGTGANTGELFF. The CDR3 DNA is TGCGCCAGCAGCTTTGCCCCCGGGACAGGGGCGAACACCGGGGAGCTGTTTTTT.

The rearrangement uses TRBV4-3 and TRBJ1-5; D ambiguous. Germline V lookup: CDR1 LGHNA, CDR2 YSLEER. There are 19 residues in the CDR3. Trimming pared 0 bases from V and 0 bases from J, leaving 18 bases between. This CDR3 is CASSQDSSAQQISNQPQHF. CDR3 nucleotide sequence: TGCGCCAGCAGCCAAGATTCTTCAGCCCAACAAATTAGCAATCAGCCCCAGCATTTT.

The chain links TRBV2 to TRBJ2-7; TRBD2 matches 7 bases. This CDR3 spans 13 amino acids. The V gene's germline CDR1 is SNHLY and CDR2 FYNNEI. The V segment lost 1 base and the J segment 7 bases; nucleotides outside the gene matches: 4. The DNA for the CDR3 is TGTGCCAGCAGTGAAGGACTAGCCCGGGAGCAGTACTTC. Its protein is CASSEGLAREQYF.

The genes are TRBV7-8 and TRBJ1-1; D is uncertain. Per germline, CDR1 SGHVS and CDR2 FQNEAQ. There are 14 residues in the CDR3. V lost 8 bases and J lost 1, with 14 bases in between. The CDR3 loop is CASVHLGANTEAFF. DNA for the CDR3: TGTGCCAGCGTCCACTTGGGAGCGAACACTGAAGCTTTCTTT.

V and J are TRBV7-2 and TRBJ1-2, with 9 positions matching TRBD1. The germline V gene encodes CDR1 SGHTA and CDR2 FQGNSA. Trimming at V came to 5 bases and at J to 4 bases, leaving 14 bases not matched to a gene. CDR3 length: 17 residues. CDR3 amino acids: CASSQGQGTSGVYGYTF. As DNA, the CDR3 is TGTGCCAGCAGCCAGGGACAGGGCACGTCTGGGGTCTATGGCTACACCTTC.

The chain couples TRBV2 to TRBJ2-3; TRBD2 matches at 9 bases. The CDR3 consists of 17 residues. CDR1 and CDR2 (germline): SNHLY, FYNNEI. Unmatched junction bases numbered 8, after V lost 1 base and J lost 3 bases. CDR3 bases: TGTGCCAGCAGTGAAGGGCTGGCTAGCGGGGTTACAGATACGCAGTATTTT. As protein: CASSEGLASGVTDTQYF.

V gene TRBV28 combines with J gene TRBJ1-3; 8 positions agree with TRBD1. V shed 5 bases and J 4 bases; nucleotides not matched to a gene: 7. CDR3 length: 15 residues. Germline assignment: CDR1 MDHEN and CDR2 SYDVKM. CDR3 sequence: CASSLWTGSGNTIYF. The CDR3 DNA sequence: TGTGCCAGCAGTCTTTGGACAGGGTCGGGAAACACCATATATTTT.

This chain uses TRBV2 with TRBJ2-2; 15 bases line up with TRBD2. This CDR3 is built from 18 residues. CDR1 and CDR2 (germline): SNHLY, FYNNEI. Losses at the gene ends were 4 bases for V and 5 bases for J; bases not matched to a gene: 8. CDR3 bases: TGTGCCAGCAGTGTCCCGGGACTAGCGGGAGGTTCGACCGGGGAGCTGTTTTTT. Its translation is CASSVPGLAGGSTGELFF.

The rearrangement joins TRBV5-5 to TRBJ2-5, with D tentatively TRBD2 (5 bases). This CDR3 has 12 residues. Trimming cost V 6 bases and J 5 bases, with 11 bases left between them. Germline V CDR1 and CDR2: SGHKS, YYEKEE (reference sequence). The CDR3 protein is CASNRDWETQYF. Here the CDR3 DNA reads TGTGCCAGCAACCGGGATTGGGAGACCCAGTACTTC.

To note about this clone: A read error may produce the germline difference seen at one junction end. Within the sample, other DNA sequences also encode this same CDR3. This chain uses TRBV5-6 with TRBJ2-7; the match to TRBD2 covers 13 bases. CDR3 length: 15 amino acids. From germline, CDR1 is SGHDT and CDR2 YYEEEE. The CDR3 sequence: CASSRLAGGTREQYF. The CDR3 region has the DNA TGCGCCAGCAGCCGACTAGCGGGAGGAACGCGGGAGCAGTACTTC.